This T cell receptor (beta chain) was captured by sequencing in a study of CD8 T cells in Susac syndrome. Overall study findings and caveats: As the study acknowledged, the number of individuals in its TCR sequencing and HLA analysis was relatively small.

This CDR3 is built from 14 residues. The V end was cut by 7 bases, the J end by 0 bases, with 13 bases between. Per the germline V gene, CDR1 is MDHEN and CDR2 is SYDVKM. For this clonotype: Its antigen is not known.

Random hexamers were used to reverse transcribe roughly 0.5 to 1 ug of RNA. TCRdb passed the immunoSEQ multiplex PCR reads through MiXCR, listing each CDR3 protein once. The sample lists around 170,000 distinct CDR3 sequences; approximately 95% were seen once. This receptor was taken from a human donor with multiple sclerosis. V gene TRBV28 combines with J gene TRBJ2-7, with D possibly matching TRBD2 (6 bases). The sequencing input was CD8+ T cells from PBMCs. This CDR3 reads CASNPSGSSYEQYF. The CDR3 DNA follows: TGTGCCAGCAACCCATCCGGGAGCTCCTACGAGCAGTACTTC.